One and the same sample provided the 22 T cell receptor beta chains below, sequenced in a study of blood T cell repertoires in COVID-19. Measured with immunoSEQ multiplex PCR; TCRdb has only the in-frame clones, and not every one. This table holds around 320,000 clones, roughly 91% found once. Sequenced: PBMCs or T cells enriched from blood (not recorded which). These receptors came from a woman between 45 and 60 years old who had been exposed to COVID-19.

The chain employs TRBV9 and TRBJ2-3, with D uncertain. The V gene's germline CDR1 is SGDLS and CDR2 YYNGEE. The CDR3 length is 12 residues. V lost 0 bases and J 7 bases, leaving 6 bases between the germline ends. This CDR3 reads CASSVDSYTQYF. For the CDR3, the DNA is TGTGCCAGCAGCGTAGATAGCTATACGCAGTATTTT.

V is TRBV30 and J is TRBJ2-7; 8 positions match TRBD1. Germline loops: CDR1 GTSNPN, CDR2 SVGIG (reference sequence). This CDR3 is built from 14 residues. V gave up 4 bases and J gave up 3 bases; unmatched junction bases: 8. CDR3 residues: CAWKIQGGGYEQYF. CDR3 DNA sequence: TGTGCCTGGAAGATACAGGGGGGCGGCTACGAGCAGTACTTC.

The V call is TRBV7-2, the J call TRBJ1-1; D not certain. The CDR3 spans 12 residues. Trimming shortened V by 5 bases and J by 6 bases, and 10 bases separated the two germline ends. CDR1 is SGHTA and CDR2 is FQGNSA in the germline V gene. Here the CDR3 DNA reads TGTGCCAGCAGCCCTACGGGAGCTGAAGCTTTCTTT. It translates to CASSPTGAEAFF.

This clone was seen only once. This CDR3 reads CASSPGQGASTEAFF. The DNA for the CDR3 is TGTGCCAGCAGCCCAGGACAGGGGGCGAGTACTGAAGCTTTCTTT. The genes are TRBV11-3 and TRBJ1-1; 11 bases line up with TRBD1. The J segment lost 5 bases and the V segment lost 5 bases, leaving 7 bases of the junction unmatched. Germline lookup yields CDR1 SGHNT and CDR2 YENEEA. The CDR3 runs 15 residues. The full variable domain, with the rest looked up from reference TRBV11-3 and TRBJ1-1, is EAGVVQSPRYKIIEKKQPVAFWCNPISGHNTLYWYLQNLGQGPELLIRYENEEAVDDSQLPKDRFSAERLKGVDSTLKIQPAELGDSAVYLCASSPGQGASTEAFFGQGTRLTVV.

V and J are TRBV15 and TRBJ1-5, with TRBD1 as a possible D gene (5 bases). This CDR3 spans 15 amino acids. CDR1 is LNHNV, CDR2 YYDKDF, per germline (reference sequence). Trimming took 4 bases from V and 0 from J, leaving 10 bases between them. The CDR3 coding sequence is TGTGCCACCAGCATGCGGGGGAATAGCAATCAGCCCCAGCATTTT. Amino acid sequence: CATSMRGNSNQPQHF.

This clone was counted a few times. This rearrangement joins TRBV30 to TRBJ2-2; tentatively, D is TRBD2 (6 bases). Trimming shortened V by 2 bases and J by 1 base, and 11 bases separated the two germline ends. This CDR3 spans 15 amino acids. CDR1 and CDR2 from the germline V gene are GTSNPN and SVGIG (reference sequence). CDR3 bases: TGTGCCTGGAGTCGTGGCGGGATGAACACCGGGGAGCTGTTTTTT. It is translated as CAWSRGGMNTGELFF.

The CDR3 loop reads CASSLAYGQEAYEQYF. The CDR3 DNA reads TGCGCCAGCAGCTTGGCCTATGGTCAGGAAGCCTACGAGCAGTACTTC. This rearrangement joins TRBV5-1 to TRBJ2-7; D is unclear. V dropped 0 bases and J dropped 2 bases, with 15 bases sitting between them. Germline V lookup: CDR1 SGHRS, CDR2 YFSETQ. This CDR3 contains 16 residues.

The CDR3 nucleotides are TGTGCCAGCAGTGAACAAGCGGGGGCCTACGAGCAGTACTTC. It is translated as CASSEQAGAYEQYF. This rearrangement joins TRBV2 to TRBJ2-7; 8 bases line up with TRBD2. The CDR3 loop spans 14 amino acids. Trimming at V came to 2 bases and at J to 2 bases, leaving 2 bases not matched to a gene. Germline V CDR1 and CDR2: SNHLY, FYNNEI.

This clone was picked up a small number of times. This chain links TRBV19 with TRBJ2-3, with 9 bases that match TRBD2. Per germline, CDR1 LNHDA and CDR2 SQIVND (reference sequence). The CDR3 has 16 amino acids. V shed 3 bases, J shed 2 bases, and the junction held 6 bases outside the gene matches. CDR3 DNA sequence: TGTGCCAGTAGTATCTGGCGGGGGGGAAACACAGATACGCAGTATTTT. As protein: CASSIWRGGNTDTQYF.

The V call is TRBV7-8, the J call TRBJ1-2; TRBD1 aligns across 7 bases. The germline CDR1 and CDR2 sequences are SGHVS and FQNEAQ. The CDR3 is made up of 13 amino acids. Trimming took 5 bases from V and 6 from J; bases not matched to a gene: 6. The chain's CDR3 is CASSARTGHGYTF. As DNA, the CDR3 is TGTGCCAGCAGCGCCCGGACAGGCCATGGCTACACCTTC.

The CDR3 coding sequence is TGTGCCAGCAGGTGGGTGGCGGGCAATCAGCCCCAGCATTTT. Protein sequence: CASRWVAGNQPQHF. This rearrangement joins TRBV6-5 to TRBJ1-5; D gene ambiguous. Trimming removed 6 bases at V and 2 bases at J, with 11 bases between. Germline lookup yields CDR1 MNHEY and CDR2 SVGAGI. This CDR3 region has 14 residues.

CDR3 DNA: TGTGCCAGCCTAGATACGGCAAACCACGAGCAGTACTTC. Protein product: CASLDTANHEQYF. The rearrangement joins TRBV2 to TRBJ2-7, with unresolved D. The V end lost 8 bases, the J end lost 5 bases, and 16 bases lay between the germline ends. The V gene's germline CDR1 is SNHLY and CDR2 FYNNEI. The CDR3 runs 13 residues. Looking up the rest from reference TRBV2 and TRBJ2-7 gives the full variable domain: EPEVTQTPSHQVTQMGQEVILRCVPISNHLYFYWYRQILGQKVEFLVSFYNNEISEKSEIFDDQFSVERPDGSNFTLKIRSTKLEDSAMYFCASLDTANHEQYFGPGTRLTVT.

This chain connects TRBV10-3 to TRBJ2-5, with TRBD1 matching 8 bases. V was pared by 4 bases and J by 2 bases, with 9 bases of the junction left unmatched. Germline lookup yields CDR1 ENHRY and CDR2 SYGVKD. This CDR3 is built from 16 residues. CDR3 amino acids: CAISASGQGEQETQYF. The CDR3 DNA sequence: TGTGCCATCAGTGCCTCAGGACAGGGCGAACAAGAGACCCAGTACTTC.

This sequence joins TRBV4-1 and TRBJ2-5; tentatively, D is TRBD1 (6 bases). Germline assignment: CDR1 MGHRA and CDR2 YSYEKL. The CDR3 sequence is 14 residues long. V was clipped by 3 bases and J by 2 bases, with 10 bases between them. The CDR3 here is CASSHPGQQETQYF. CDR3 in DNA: TGCGCCAGCAGCCACCCCGGACAGCAAGAGACCCAGTACTTC.

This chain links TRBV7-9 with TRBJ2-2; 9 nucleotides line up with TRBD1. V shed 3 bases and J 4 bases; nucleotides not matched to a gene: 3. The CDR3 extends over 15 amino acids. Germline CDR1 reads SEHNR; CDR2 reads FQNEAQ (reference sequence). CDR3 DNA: TGTGCCAGCAGCTTTGGGACAGGGTTCACCGGGGAGCTGTTTTTT. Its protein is CASSFGTGFTGELFF.

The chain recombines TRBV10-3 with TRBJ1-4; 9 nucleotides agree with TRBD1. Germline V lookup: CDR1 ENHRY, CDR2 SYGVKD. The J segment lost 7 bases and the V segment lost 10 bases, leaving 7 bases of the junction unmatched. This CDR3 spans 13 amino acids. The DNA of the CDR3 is TGTGCCACACAGGGGGCTCGTAGTGAAAAACTGTTTTTT. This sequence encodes CATQGARSEKLFF.

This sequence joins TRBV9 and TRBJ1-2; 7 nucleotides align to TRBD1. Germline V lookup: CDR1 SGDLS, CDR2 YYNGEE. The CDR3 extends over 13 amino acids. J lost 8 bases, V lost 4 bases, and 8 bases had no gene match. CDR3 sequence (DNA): TGTGCCAGCAGCCAAGACAGGGCCCAGGGCTACACCTTC. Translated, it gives CASSQDRAQGYTF. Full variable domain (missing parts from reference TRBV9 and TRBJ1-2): DSGVTQTPKHLITATGQRVTLRCSPRSGDLSVYWYQQSLDQGLQFLIQYYNGEERAKGNILERFSAQQFPDLHSELNLSSLELGDSALYFCASSQDRAQGYTFGSGTRLTVV.

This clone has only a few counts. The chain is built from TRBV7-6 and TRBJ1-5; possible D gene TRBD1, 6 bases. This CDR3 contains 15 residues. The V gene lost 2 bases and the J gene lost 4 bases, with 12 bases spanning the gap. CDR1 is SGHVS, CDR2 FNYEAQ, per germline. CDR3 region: CASSLSGGGNQPQHF. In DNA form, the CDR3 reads TGTGCCAGCAGCTTAAGTGGGGGCGGGAATCAGCCCCAGCATTTT. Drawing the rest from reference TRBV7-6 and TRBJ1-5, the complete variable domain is GAGVSQSPRYKVTKRGQDVALRCDPISGHVSLYWYRQALGQGPEFLTYFNYEAQQDKSGLPNDRFSAERPEGSISTLTIQRTEQRDSAMYRCASSLSGGGNQPQHFGDGTRLSIL.

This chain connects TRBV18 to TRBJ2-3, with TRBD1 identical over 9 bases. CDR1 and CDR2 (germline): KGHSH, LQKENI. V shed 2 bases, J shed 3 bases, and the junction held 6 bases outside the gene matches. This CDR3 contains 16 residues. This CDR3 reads CASSPGDRARTDTQYF. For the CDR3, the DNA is TGTGCCAGCTCACCAGGGGACAGGGCGAGGACAGATACGCAGTATTTT.

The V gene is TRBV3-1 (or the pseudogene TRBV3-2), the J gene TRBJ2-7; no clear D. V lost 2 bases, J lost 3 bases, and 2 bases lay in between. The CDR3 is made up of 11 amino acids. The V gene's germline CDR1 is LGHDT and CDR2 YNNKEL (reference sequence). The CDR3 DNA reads TGTGCCAGCAGCCAATACTACGAGCAGTACTTC. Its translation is CASSQYYEQYF.

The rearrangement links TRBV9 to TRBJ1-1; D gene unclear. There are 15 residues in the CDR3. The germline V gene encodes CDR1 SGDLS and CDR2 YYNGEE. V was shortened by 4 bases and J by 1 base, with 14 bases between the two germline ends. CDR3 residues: CASSPREGSNTEAFF. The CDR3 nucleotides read TGTGCCAGCAGCCCGAGGGAGGGATCGAACACTGAAGCTTTCTTT.

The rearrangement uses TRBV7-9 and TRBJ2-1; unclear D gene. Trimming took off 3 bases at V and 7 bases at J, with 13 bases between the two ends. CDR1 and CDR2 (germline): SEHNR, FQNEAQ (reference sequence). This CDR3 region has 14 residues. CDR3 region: CASSFIPSTNEQFF. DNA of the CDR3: TGTGCCAGCAGCTTCATCCCAAGCACGAATGAGCAGTTCTTC. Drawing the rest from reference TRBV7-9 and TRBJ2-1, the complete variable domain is DTGVSQNPRHKITKRGQNVTFRCDPISEHNRLYWYRQTLGQGPEFLTYFQNEAQLEKSRLLSDRFSAERPKGSFSTLEIQRTEQGDSAMYLCASSFIPSTNEQFFGPGTRLTVL.